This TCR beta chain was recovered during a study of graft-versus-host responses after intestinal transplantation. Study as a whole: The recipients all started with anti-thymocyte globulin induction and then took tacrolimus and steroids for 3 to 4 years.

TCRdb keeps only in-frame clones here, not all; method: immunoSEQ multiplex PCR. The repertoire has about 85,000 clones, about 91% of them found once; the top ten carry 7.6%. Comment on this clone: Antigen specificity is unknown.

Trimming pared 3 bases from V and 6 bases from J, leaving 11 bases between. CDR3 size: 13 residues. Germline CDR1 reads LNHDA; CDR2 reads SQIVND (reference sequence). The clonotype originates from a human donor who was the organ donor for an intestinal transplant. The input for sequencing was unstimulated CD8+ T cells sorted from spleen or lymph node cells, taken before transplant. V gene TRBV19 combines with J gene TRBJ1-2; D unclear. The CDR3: CASSIGVGDGYTF. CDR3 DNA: TGTGCCAGTAGTATCGGGGTCGGGGATGGCTACACCTTC.